Shown below are 30 T cell receptor beta chains from a single sample sequenced in a study of blood T cells in healthy people across ages. Alongside a J-beta primer mix, a sample-barcoded 5' primer served in a second PCR lasting about 6 to 11 cycles. TCRdb reprocessed the 5' RACE reads with MiXCR, giving one entry per CDR3 protein. The sample holds 780,000 or so distinct CDR3 sequences, around 50% seen once. The sample consisted of blood. Every receptor here comes from a man in his forties or fifties in good health.

The chain couples TRBV20-1 to TRBJ2-7; either TRBD1 or TRBD2 may fit D (5 bases each). The CDR3 has 14 amino acids. CDR1 and CDR2 from the germline V gene are DFQATT and SNEGSKA (reference sequence). V lost 3 bases and J lost 0, with 12 bases in between. The DNA of the CDR3 is TGCAGTGCTAGTAGGGCAGGGAGCTCCTACGAGCAGTACTTC. Translating it yields CSASRAGSSYEQYF.

The chain recombines TRBV28 with TRBJ2-7; 9 bases map to TRBD1. The CDR3 runs 15 residues. V lost 6 bases and J lost 6; bases outside the gene matches: 12. Germline CDR1 reads MDHEN; CDR2 reads SYDVKM. In DNA, the CDR3 is TGTGCCAGCAGCTATCCGGGACAGGGTAGGGGCGAGCAGTACTTC. It translates to CASSYPGQGRGEQYF.

The chain has TRBV20-1 and TRBJ2-1; 11 bases fit TRBD2. CDR3 length: 17 residues. Trimming removed 3 bases from V and 6 bases from J; junction bases left unmatched: 13. Germline V lookup: CDR1 DFQATT, CDR2 SNEGSKA (reference sequence). CDR3 DNA sequence: TGCAGTGCTAGGGGCTTAGCGGGAGGGCCCAGGGGCAATGAGCAGTTCTTC. Translated: CSARGLAGGPRGNEQFF.

CDR3 sequence reads: CAISESVRGRREGYTF. The CDR3 nucleotides are TGTGCCATCAGTGAGTCGGTCAGGGGGCGTCGAGAAGGCTACACCTTC. This sequence joins TRBV10-3 and TRBJ1-2; 8 positions match TRBD1. This CDR3 has 16 residues. Germline V gene data show CDR1 as ENHRY and CDR2 as SYGVKD. J lost 8 bases, V lost 0 bases, and 11 bases had no gene match.

The J gene is TRBJ2-3, the V gene TRBV9; D perhaps matches TRBD2 (6 bases). Trimming left V 1 base short and J 2 bases short, with 11 bases between. Germline loops: CDR1 SGDLS, CDR2 YYNGEE. This CDR3 contains 15 residues. In DNA, the CDR3 is TGTGCCAGCAGCGTACGGGACTCTTTCACAGATACGCAGTATTTT. It translates to CASSVRDSFTDTQYF. The full variable domain, with the rest looked up from reference TRBV9 and TRBJ2-3, is DSGVTQTPKHLITATGQRVTLRCSPRSGDLSVYWYQQSLDQGLQFLIQYYNGEERAKGNILERFSAQQFPDLHSELNLSSLELGDSALYFCASSVRDSFTDTQYFGPGTRLTVL.

The chain links TRBV7-9 to TRBJ2-3; maybe TRBD1 (5 bases). V gave up 2 bases and J gave up 4 bases, with 25 bases separating them. Per the germline V gene, CDR1 is SEHNR and CDR2 is FQNEAQ (reference sequence). This CDR3 spans 19 amino acids. The CDR3 bases are TGTGCCAGCAGCTTATGGAACAGCATAGGAACAGGTGGAGCAGATACGCAGTATTTT. It encodes CASSLWNSIGTGGADTQYF.

V is TRBV29-1 and J is TRBJ1-1; no reliable D call. The CDR3 is 10 amino acids. With 5 bases removed from V and 4 bases from J, the gap between germline ends came to 5 bases. Looked up from germline, CDR1 is SQVTM and CDR2 is ANQGSEA. Here the CDR3 DNA reads TGCAGCGTTTTTCCCACTGAAGCTTTCTTT. It codes for CSVFPTEAFF.

The chain uses TRBV20-1 and TRBJ2-3, with 9 nucleotides matching TRBD2. Unmatched junction bases numbered 5, after V lost 5 bases and J lost 2 bases. CDR3 size: 14 residues. Germline V gives CDR1 DFQATT, CDR2 SNEGSKA (reference sequence). CDR3 nucleotide sequence: TGCAGTGCTGGGCTAGCGGGAAACACAGATACGCAGTATTTT. It translates to CSAGLAGNTDTQYF.

The V gene is TRBV20-1, the J gene TRBJ2-1, with 10 bases fitting TRBD2. The J call is in doubt because the DNA end fits TRBJ2-7 better. Germline CDR1 and CDR2: DFQATT and SNEGSKA (reference sequence). The length of the CDR3 is 15 residues. This chain's CDR3 is CSAAIAGGVIYEQYF. CDR3 sequence (DNA): TGCAGTGCCGCGATAGCGGGAGGTGTCATCTACGAGCAGTACTTC.

This sequence joins TRBV4-1 and TRBJ2-3; 8 bases are a match to TRBD1. Germline V CDR1 and CDR2: MGHRA, YSYEKL. The CDR3 length is 14 residues. V lost 6 bases to trimming and J lost 4 bases; unmatched junction nucleotides: 6. The CDR3 protein is CASRGDRRPDTQYF. The CDR3 DNA reads as TGCGCCAGCAGAGGGGACAGGCGTCCAGATACGCAGTATTTT.

This clonotype has a single count. The CDR3: CASSQDGVNSPLHF. As DNA, the CDR3 is TGTGCCAGCAGCCAAGATGGGGTTAATTCACCCCTCCACTTT. The V call is TRBV14, the J call TRBJ1-6; D gene uncertain. V shed 0 bases and J shed 6 bases, with 6 bases lying between them. Germline CDR1 reads SGHDN; CDR2 reads FVKESK. The CDR3 is 14 residues long.

This clonotype was found a few times. The genes are TRBV12-3 or TRBV12-4 and TRBJ2-3, with 10 bases aligning to TRBD1. The V gene end was trimmed by 5 bases and the J gene end by 3 bases; junction bases not matched to a gene: 5. The CDR3 runs 15 residues. CDR3 region: CASSLGTGETDTQYF. CDR3 in DNA: TGTGCCAGCAGTCTCGGGACAGGGGAGACAGATACGCAGTATTTT.

V gene TRBV28 combines with J gene TRBJ2-1, with 11 bases aligning to TRBD2. The V segment lost 5 bases and the J segment 4 bases; nucleotides outside the gene matches: 13. This CDR3 region has 18 residues. Germline values: CDR1 MDHEN, CDR2 SYDVKM. The CDR3 sequence: CASSGSRGLAVRYNEQFF. The CDR3 nucleotides read TGTGCCAGCAGTGGGAGCAGGGGACTAGCGGTACGGTACAATGAGCAGTTCTTC. The whole variable domain, remainder taken from reference TRBV28 and TRBJ2-1, is DVKVTQSSRYLVKRTGEKVFLECVQDMDHENMFWYRQDPGLGLRLIYFSYDVKMKEKGDIPEGYSVSREKKERFSLILESASTNQTSMYLCASSGSRGLAVRYNEQFFGPGTRLTVL.

This rearrangement joins TRBV20-1 to TRBJ2-5, with 10 bases that match TRBD2. With 5 bases clipped from V and 2 bases from J, the junction kept 5 bases outside the gene matches. CDR3 size: 14 residues. The germline V gene encodes CDR1 DFQATT and CDR2 SNEGSKA (reference sequence). CDR3 sequence: CSAGGLAVQETQYF. CDR3 nucleotide sequence: TGCAGTGCTGGCGGACTAGCGGTACAAGAGACCCAGTACTTC.

The V call is TRBV20-1, the J call TRBJ1-2, with D hard to call. V was cut by 6 bases and J by 8 bases, with 19 bases left in between. This CDR3 region has 13 residues. The germline V gene encodes CDR1 DFQATT and CDR2 SNEGSKA (reference sequence). Here the CDR3 DNA reads TGCAGTGCCCCCAACGGAGAGGGTCGGGGCTACACCTTC. Its protein product is CSAPNGEGRGYTF.

This clonotype was counted between two and nine times. The rearrangement joins TRBV29-1 to TRBJ2-1, with 9 nucleotides matching TRBD1. The germline V gene encodes CDR1 SQVTM and CDR2 ANQGSEA. The trim removed 5 bases at V and 14 bases at J, leaving 7 bases unmatched. The CDR3 length is 11 residues. CDR3 sequence: CSVFTGGAEFF. In DNA form, the CDR3 reads TGCAGCGTTTTCACAGGGGGCGCGGAGTTCTTC.

J is TRBJ2-4 and V is TRBV3-1; 8 nucleotides align to TRBD2. The assigned J gene may be wrong: the sequence end matches TRBJ2-5 better. Germline V gives CDR1 LGHDT, CDR2 YNNKEL (reference sequence). The CDR3 spans 15 residues. The CDR3 region has the DNA TGTGCCAGCAGCCAACGGGGGGGCTGGCAAGAGACCCAGTACTTC. Amino acids: CASSQRGGWQETQYF.

The chain uses TRBV12-3 or TRBV12-4 and TRBJ2-1, with TRBD1 matching 12 bases. V lost 5 bases to trimming and J lost 9 bases; unmatched junction nucleotides: 17. The CDR3 totals 18 residues. CDR3 in amino acids: CASSAPKTGTGGYGEQFF. The CDR3 DNA reads TGTGCCAGCAGTGCACCAAAAACCGGGACAGGGGGCTATGGTGAGCAGTTCTTC.

This sequence joins TRBV27 and TRBJ2-5; a possible D gene is TRBD1 (6 bases). Per germline, CDR1 MNHEY and CDR2 SMNVEV (reference sequence). The CDR3 is 15 amino acids. V was shortened by 6 bases and J by 0 bases, with 14 bases between the two germline ends. The CDR3 loop is CASSSRDTNQETQYF. The CDR3 nucleotides are TGTGCCAGCAGCTCCCGGGACACCAACCAAGAGACCCAGTACTTC.

This chain joins TRBV3-1 and TRBJ2-1, with 10 bases lining up with TRBD2. Germline V lookup: CDR1 LGHDT, CDR2 YNNKEL (reference sequence). The V segment lost 0 bases and the J segment 6 bases; nucleotides outside the gene matches: 5. The CDR3 covers 16 residues. CDR3 DNA sequence: TGTGCCAGCAGCCAAGAAAGGGGACTAGCGATCAATGAGCAGTTCTTC. It yields the protein CASSQERGLAINEQFF.

This sequence joins TRBV5-1 and TRBJ2-7, with D possibly being TRBD1 (6 bases). V was pared by 6 bases and J by 3 bases, with 13 bases between. Germline V gene lookup returns CDR1 SGHRS and CDR2 YFSETQ. The CDR3 loop spans 13 amino acids. The CDR3 nucleotides are TGCGCCAGCACAGACACAGGGCACTACGAGCAGTACTTC. Its translation is CASTDTGHYEQYF.

This clonotype was seen more than once but under ten times. The genes are TRBV5-1 and TRBJ1-2; 7 bases are shared with TRBD1. Trimming took 2 bases from V and 0 from J; bases not matched to a gene: 13. CDR3 length: 18 residues. The germline gives CDR1 SGHRS, CDR2 YFSETQ. CDR3 sequence (DNA): TGCGCCAGCAGCTTAACAATTACCGGGACAGCCGCTAACTATGGCTACACCTTC. This gives the protein CASSLTITGTAANYGYTF.

The chain has TRBV7-9 and TRBJ1-2; D ambiguous. The CDR3 extends over 16 amino acids. CDR1 and CDR2 from the germline V gene are SEHNR and FQNEAQ (reference sequence). Trimming took off 1 base at V and 0 bases at J, with 12 bases between the two ends. The CDR3 sequence: CASSLGHLLANYGYTF. In nucleotides, the CDR3 is TGTGCCAGCAGCTTAGGACACCTTTTAGCTAACTATGGCTACACCTTC.

V is TRBV28 and J is TRBJ2-1; a weak D match, TRBD2 (6 bases). V was trimmed by 10 bases and J by 7 bases, leaving 20 bases between them. The germline V gene has CDR1 MDHEN and CDR2 SYDVKM. The CDR3 is 14 residues long. The CDR3 DNA sequence: TGTGCCACAAGGATTAGCTCAGGGAGGAATGAGCAGTTCTTC. The encoded protein is CATRISSGRNEQFF.

This chain links TRBV7-6 with TRBJ1-1; possible D gene TRBD1, 5 bases. The CDR3 consists of 13 residues. V dropped 1 base and J dropped 4 bases, with 7 bases sitting between them. Germline CDR1 reads SGHVS; CDR2 reads FNYEAQ. The CDR3 sequence: CASSLDGGTEAFF. In DNA form, the CDR3 reads TGTGCCAGCAGCTTAGACGGGGGCACTGAAGCTTTCTTT.

The CDR3 DNA reads TGTGCCAGCAGTGAATTCGGTCCCAGCGGGGGCATCTACAATGAGCAGTACTTC. This sequence encodes CASSEFGPSGGIYNEQYF. The chain employs TRBV25-1 and TRBJ2-7, with 8 bases lining up with TRBD2. Losses at the gene ends were 1 base for V and 7 bases for J; bases not matched to a gene: 18. There are 18 residues in the CDR3. Germline assignment: CDR1 MGHDK and CDR2 SYGVNS.

Remarks on this clonotype: This may arise from a read error, as a much more abundant clone is one base away. The V gene is TRBV29-1, the J gene TRBJ2-5; the D gene is possibly TRBD1 (6 bases). Gene TRBJ2-1 matches the end of the DNA better, so the J call may be wrong. CDR1 and CDR2 (germline): SQVTM, ANQGSEA. The CDR3 is 12 amino acids. Written as DNA, the CDR3 is TGCAGCGCGCGAACAGGGCAAGAGACCCAGTTCTTC. Amino acids: CSARTGQETQFF.

The rearrangement joins TRBV6-6 to TRBJ2-5, with TRBD2 matching over 9 bases. The V gene's germline CDR1 is MNHNY and CDR2 SVGAGI (reference sequence). The CDR3 length is 16 residues. V lost 6 bases and J lost 11; bases outside the gene matches: 19. CDR3 coding DNA: TGTGCCAGCAGCTCCCTGCTGGGACTAGCTTCAGGGGAGCAGTACTTC. Amino acids: CASSSLLGLASGEQYF.

The V call is TRBV20-1, the J call TRBJ2-5; 8 bases agree with TRBD2. Germline V gene sequence: CDR1 DFQATT, CDR2 SNEGSKA (reference sequence). The CDR3 is made up of 13 amino acids. J lost 11 bases, V lost 5 bases, and 13 bases had no gene match. CDR3 DNA sequence: TGCAGTGCTGCCGGGGGGGTTAGGGATGAGCAGTACTTC. Protein: CSAAGGVRDEQYF.

The V call is TRBV12-3 or TRBV12-4, the J call TRBJ1-2, with D tentatively TRBD1 (6 bases). This CDR3 is 11 amino acids long. V was shortened by 5 bases and J by 8 bases, with 9 bases between the two germline ends. The CDR3 loop is CASSTTGGYTF. The CDR3 nucleotides are TGTGCCAGCAGTACAACAGGGGGCTACACCTTC.